The T cell receptor beta chain under discussion was sequenced for a study of PD-1 blockade in classical Hodgkin lymphoma. Turning to the study itself: Patients were treated with nivolumab at 3 mg/kg, and this was given intravenously every 2 weeks. Study-wide findings and caveats: Similar baseline diversity was found in complete responders and newly diagnosed patients.

Clones were read by immunoSEQ multiplex PCR, and TCRdb kept only the in-frame ones, dropping some. The table has around 30,000 clones, around 74% seen once. Germline-derived CDR1 and CDR2 are KGHSH and LQKENI. The V and J ends lost 2 bases and 8 bases respectively, with 7 bases between them. This CDR3 comprises 12 residues. Described time point: cycle 4 day 1 (C4D1), after more than five weeks of nivolumab. Each patient experienced a relapse that followed autologous stem cell transplantation, and brentuximab vedotin exposure varied. Complete response, partial response or progressive disease was each patient's best response. A word on this clone: Its antigen is unidentified.

This sequence joins TRBV18 and TRBJ2-1; D gene ambiguous. Sequences were derived from peripheral blood mononuclear cells (PBMCs), sampled before the fourth cycle of nivolumab. The clonotype was recovered from a human donor with classical Hodgkin lymphoma. CDR3 coding DNA: TGTGCCAGCTCACCAGGTGGCTATGAGCAGTTCTTC. Protein product: CASSPGGYEQFF. Filled out from reference TRBV18 and TRBJ2-1, the complete variable domain reads NAGVMQNPRHLVRRRGQEARLRCSPMKGHSHVYWYRQLPEEGLKFMVYLQKENIIDESGMPKERFSAEFPKEGPSILRIQQVVRGDSAAYFCASSPGGYEQFFGPGTRLTVL.